A selection of T cell receptor beta chains follows, all from one sample in a study of CD4 T cells in relation to SARS-CoV-2 and coronaviruses. Clones were read by immunoSEQ multiplex PCR, and TCRdb kept only the in-frame ones, dropping some. The sample includes approximately 11,000 clones, roughly 81% of them seen just once. Their antigens are not known. The material sequenced was CD4+ T cells from PBMCs, cultured in vitro. Every receptor here comes from a human donor in good health. CDR3s include the opening cysteine and the closing phenylalanine or tryptophan. Each record gives: V gene, J gene, CDR3 protein.

TRBV7-2	TRBJ2-3	CASNPLGRADTQYF
TRBV10-3	TRBJ1-3	CAISESKSLGNTIYF
TRBV19	TRBJ1-5	CASSIPFGSHQPQHF
TRBV19	TRBJ1-4	CASSLGRTTNEKLFF
TRBV7-9	TRBJ1-1	CASSLARRDHVAFF
TRBV2	TRBJ1-1	CASRRNPEAFF
TRBV18	TRBJ1-2	CASSPGQVQGYTF
TRBV7-9	TRBJ1-1	CASSFTGGTEAFF
TRBV14	TRBJ2-7	CASSPVGGDEQYF
TRBV29-1	TRBJ1-2	CSAGRTGEGYTF
TRBV5-1	TRBJ2-7	CASSPGSGRRSPEQYF
TRBV18	TRBJ2-5	CASSPLGGGETQYF
TRBV28	TRBJ2-7	CASSLTSVYEQYF
TRBV7-6	TRBJ2-5	CASSQNGAGTQETQYF
TRBV19	TRBJ2-3	CASSTTGTSTDTQYF